This T cell receptor beta chain comes out of a study of T-cell reconstitution after alpha-beta-depleted transplantation in children. Unique molecular identifiers were incorporated into the prepared TCRbeta library. Via MiXCR, TCRdb re-called the PCR reads, giving one row per CDR3 protein. This sample has 200,000 to 250,000 distinct CDR3 sequences, with roughly a quarter found just once. The CDR3 totals 18 residues. With 4 bases clipped from V and 0 bases from J, the junction kept 10 bases outside the gene matches. From germline, CDR1 is SGHAT and CDR2 FQDESV (reference sequence). Remarks on this clonotype: Its antigen remains unidentified.

General study results and limits: T-cell counts and diversity at one year following transplant were attributed mainly to newly produced T cells. The origin of alpha-beta T cells about two months after transplant was reportedly several hundred expanded graft clones.

The V call is TRBV11-1, the J call TRBJ2-4, with 9 positions matching TRBD1. This material consisted of PBMCs, mostly from graft donor cells, taken 360 days after TCRalphabeta/CD19-depleted stem cell transplant. The TCR sequence derives from a female patient aged 2 to 10 who had a stem cell transplant for congenital amegakaryocytic thrombocytopenia, so the T cells may come from the graft donor. The CDR3: CASSSSTGTGLAKNIQYF. CDR3 nucleotide sequence: TGTGCCAGCAGCTCCTCAACCGGGACAGGGTTAGCCAAAAACATTCAGTACTTC.